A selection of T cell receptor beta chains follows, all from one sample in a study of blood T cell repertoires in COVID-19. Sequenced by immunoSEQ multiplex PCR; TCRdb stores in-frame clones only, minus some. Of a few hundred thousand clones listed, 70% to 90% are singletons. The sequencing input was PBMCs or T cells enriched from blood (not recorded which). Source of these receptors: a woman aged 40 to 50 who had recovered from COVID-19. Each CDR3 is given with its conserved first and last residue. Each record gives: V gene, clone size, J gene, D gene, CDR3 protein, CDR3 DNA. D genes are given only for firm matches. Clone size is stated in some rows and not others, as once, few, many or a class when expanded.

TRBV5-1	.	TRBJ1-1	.	CASSGPTVRGTEAFF	TGCGCCAGCAGCGGACCGACGGTACGGGGCACTGAAGCTTTCTTT
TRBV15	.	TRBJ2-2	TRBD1	CATSRDRGQGAVGELFF	TGTGCCACCAGCAGAGATCGGGGACAGGGGGCGGTCGGGGAGCTGTTTTTT
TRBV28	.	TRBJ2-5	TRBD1	CASSPRGPGTQYF	TGTGCCAGCAGTCCCAGGGGGCCGGGGACCCAGTACTTC
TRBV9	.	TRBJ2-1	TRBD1	CASSTRQGGDEQFF	TGTGCCAGCAGCACCCGACAGGGTGGGGATGAGCAGTTCTTC
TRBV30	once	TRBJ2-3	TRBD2	CAWSGGSWDTQYF	TGTGCCTGGAGTGGCGGGAGTTGGGATACGCAGTATTTT
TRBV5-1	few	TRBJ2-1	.	CASSYEGEQFF	TGCGCCAGCAGCTACGAGGGTGAGCAGTTCTTC
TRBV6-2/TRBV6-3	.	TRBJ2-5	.	CASSRLLETQYF	TGTGCCAGCAGTAGACTCCTGGAGACCCAGTACTTC
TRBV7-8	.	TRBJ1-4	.	CASSTTTGSSEKLFF	TGTGCCAGCAGCACAACGACAGGCAGCTCTGAAAAACTGTTTTTT
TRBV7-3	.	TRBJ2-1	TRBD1	CASSLGQGHNEQFF	TGTGCCAGCAGCTTAGGACAGGGGCACAATGAGCAGTTCTTC
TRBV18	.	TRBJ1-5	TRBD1	CASSRTTGGDQPQHF	TGTGCCAGCTCACGTACTACAGGGGGCGATCAGCCCCAGCATTTT
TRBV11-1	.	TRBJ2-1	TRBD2	CASSRAGATYNEQFF	TGTGCCAGCAGCAGAGCGGGAGCAACCTACAATGAGCAGTTCTTC
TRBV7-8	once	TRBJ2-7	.	CASSSLVSGNRYEQYF	TGTGCCAGCAGCTCCTTGGTTAGCGGAAACCGATACGAGCAGTACTTC
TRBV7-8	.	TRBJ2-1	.	CASSLAGRNEQFF	TGTGCCAGCAGCCTAGCCGGTCGGAATGAGCAGTTCTTC
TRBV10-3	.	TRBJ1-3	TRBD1	CAITGTAGNTIYF	TGTGCCATCACCGGGACAGCTGGAAACACCATATATTTT
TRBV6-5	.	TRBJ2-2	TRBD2	CASSYSAGGGGELFF	TGTGCCAGCAGTTACTCAGCGGGAGGGGGCGGGGAGCTGTTTTTT